A single sample is the source of the 7 T cell receptor delta chains below, sequenced in a study of intestinal T cells in coeliac disease. TCRdb reapplied CATT to the multiplex PCR reads. Of under 300 delta-chain clones detected, about half appear once; the ten largest clones hold under 75%. Each case's genomic DNA was extracted from ten roughly 5.4-µm formalin-fixed paraffin-embedded scrolls. Sequences were obtained from a duodenal biopsy. Receptors originate from a human donor who served as a control with a normal duodenal biopsy, not a healthy volunteer.

The chain carries TRDV2 and TRDJ1; 12 bases agree with TRDD3. The CDR3 covers 14 residues. V shed 5 bases, J shed 14 bases, and the junction held 14 bases outside the gene matches. Germline CDR1 and CDR2: GEAIGNYY and EKD. The CDR3 sequence: CACAFPKYWGIQIF. Written as DNA, the CDR3 is TGTGCCTGTGCCTTCCCCAAGTACTGGGGGATACAGATCTTT.

On this clone itself: This likely traces to a read error, being one base from a far larger clone. This chain connects TRDV2 to TRDJ1; 12 positions agree with TRDD3. V trimming: 5 bases; J trimming: 5 bases; junction bases outside the gene matches: 35. This CDR3 has 24 residues. Germline CDR1 and CDR2: GEAIGNYY and EKD. The CDR3 sequence is CACASRGSYAGGYGTFRCGDKLIF. In DNA, the CDR3 is TGTGCCTGTGCCTCCAGGGGCTCCTACGCTGGGGGATACGGAACCTTTCGATGTGGAGATAAACTCATCTTT.

A note on this clone: A read error is the likely source, as a far larger clone sits one nucleotide away. This chain uses TRDV2 with TRDJ1; TRDD3 agrees at 12 bases. Trimming cost V 5 bases and J 5 bases; bases outside gene matches: 35. There are 24 residues in the CDR3. The germline V gene encodes CDR1 GEAIGNYY and CDR2 EKD. This CDR3 reads CACASRGSYAGGYGPLRCGDKLIF. Here the CDR3 DNA reads TGTGCCTGTGCCTCCAGGGGCTCCTACGCTGGGGGATACGGACCCCTTCGATGTGGAGATAAACTCATCTTT.

In its sample, this clone was seen once. This likely came from a read error, as a far larger clone is one base away. The same CDR3 is also encoded by other DNA sequences in this sample. V usage is TRDV2 and J usage is TRDJ1; TRDD3 matches 12 bases. The ends lost 5 bases at V and 5 bases at J; junction bases unmatched: 35. Germline values: CDR1 GEAIGNYY, CDR2 EKD. The CDR3 spans 24 residues. The CDR3 DNA reads TGTGCCTGTGCCTCCAGGGGTTCCTACGCTGGGGGATACGGACCCTTTCGATGTGGAGATAAACTCATCTTT. This gives the protein CACASRGSYAGGYGPFRCGDKLIF.

A word on this clone: The likely explanation is a read error, given a far larger clone one base away. This chain joins TRDV2 and TRDJ1; 11 bases map to TRDD3. The V segment lost 5 bases and the J segment 5 bases; nucleotides outside the gene matches: 36. The CDR3 consists of 24 residues. Germline V gene data show CDR1 as GEAIGNYY and CDR2 as EKD. Here the CDR3 DNA reads TGTGCCTGTGCCTCCAGGGGCTCCTACGCTGGGGGATACAGACCCTTTCGATGTGGAGATAAACTCATCTTT. Its protein is CACASRGSYAGGYRPFRCGDKLIF.

Notes on this clone: A read error is likely here: a far larger clone is one base away. This sequence joins TRDV1 and TRDJ1; 8 bases map to TRDD3. Per the germline V gene, CDR1 is TSWWSYY and CDR2 is QGS. With 4 bases clipped from V and 2 bases from J, the junction kept 15 bases outside the gene matches. This CDR3 comprises 18 residues. The CDR3 bases are TGTGCTCTTGGGGCCACTACGAGACTGGGGGGGCCGACCGATAAACTCATCTTT. It is translated as CALGATTRLGGPTDKLIF.

Of note for this clone: Since a far larger clone is one base different, this is likely a read error. V gene TRDV1 combines with J gene TRDJ1; maybe TRDD3 (6 bases). The CDR3 extends over 17 amino acids. V was trimmed by 6 bases and J by 3 bases, leaving 23 bases between them. Germline assignment: CDR1 TSWWSYY and CDR2 QGS. The CDR3 spells CALGPNVGGLDADKLIF. In DNA, the CDR3 is TGTGCTCTTGGCCCAAACGTGGGGGGACTGGACGCCGATAAACTCATCTTT.